The 2 T cell receptor beta chains below all came from one sample that was sequenced in a study of shared clonotypes between healthy human individuals. Method: immunoSEQ multiplex PCR; TCRdb's copy keeps in-frame clones and lacks some. The table includes over a million clones, approximately 96% detected once. Sequencing input: naive CD4+ T cells sorted from blood. Subset here: CD45RA+ positively selected. The receptors stem from a man aged 25-45 years in good health.

The gene calls are TRBV28 and TRBJ1-1; tentative D call: TRBD1 (6 bases). This CDR3 is 15 amino acids long. Germline-derived CDR1 and CDR2 are MDHEN and SYDVKM. The V end lost 6 bases, the J end lost 1 base, and 15 bases lay between the germline ends. CDR3 coding DNA: TGTGCCAGCAGCCTGTACAGGGTCGGGAACACTGAAGCTTTCTTT. Translated, it gives CASSLYRVGNTEAFF.

The chain joins TRBV6-1 to TRBJ1-1, with D possibly matching TRBD1 (6 bases). Germline V lookup: CDR1 MNHNS, CDR2 SASEGT. This CDR3 has 14 amino acids. V was cut by 4 bases and J by 10 bases, with 19 bases left in between. This CDR3 is CASSVTGTKHRAFF. For the CDR3, the DNA is TGTGCCAGCAGTGTAACCGGGACAAAGCATCGAGCTTTCTTT.